This entry lists 24 T cell receptor beta chains sequenced from one sample in a study of cytomegalovirus exposure and HLA in healthy donors. Primers included in the PCR were 60 Vbeta and 13 Jbeta primers. Measured with immunoSEQ multiplex PCR; TCRdb has only the in-frame clones, and not every one. The sample carries fewer than 100,000 clones, roughly 80% recorded once. Sequencing was carried out using PBMCs. These TCRs come from a man between 60 and 75 years old in good health and CMV-seropositive.

This chain joins TRBV19 and TRBJ1-3, with TRBD1 identical over 8 bases. This CDR3 comprises 14 residues. The junction had 2 bases not matched to a gene; V was cut back by 4 bases and J by 3 bases. Germline CDR1 reads LNHDA; CDR2 reads SQIVND (reference sequence). CDR3: CASSTRGLGNTIYF. CDR3 coding DNA: TGTGCCAGTAGTACCAGGGGGCTTGGAAACACCATATATTTT.

The CDR3 is CASSVDNRASEQYF. As DNA, the CDR3 is TGTGCCAGCAGCGTAGATAACAGGGCGTCCGAGCAGTACTTC. The chain carries TRBV9 and TRBJ2-5, with D possibly TRBD1 on 6 matching bases. The J call may be mistaken, given a closer DNA end match to TRBJ2-7. Germline-derived CDR1 and CDR2 are SGDLS and YYNGEE. This CDR3 is 14 amino acids long.

The rearrangement uses TRBV30 and TRBJ2-1, with a weak D call TRBD2 (5 bases). The CDR3 spans 15 residues. V was trimmed by 3 bases and J by 5 bases, leaving 17 bases between them. Looked up from germline, CDR1 is GTSNPN and CDR2 is SVGIG (reference sequence). CDR3 sequence (DNA): TGTGCCTGGAGCCCGATAGCGTGGTTGGACAATGAGCAGTTCTTC. Protein product: CAWSPIAWLDNEQFF.

This clone was detected only once. This chain links TRBV2 with TRBJ2-5; 8 bases map to TRBD2. V gave up 6 bases and J gave up 11 bases; unmatched junction bases: 5. CDR1 and CDR2 (germline): SNHLY, FYNNEI. This CDR3 region has 11 residues. The CDR3 is CASRISGGQYF. The CDR3 nucleotides read TGTGCCAGCAGGATTTCGGGAGGGCAGTACTTC.

The gene calls are TRBV27 and TRBJ2-2; 7 nucleotides line up with TRBD1. Germline V CDR1 and CDR2: MNHEY, SMNVEV (reference sequence). The CDR3 runs 18 residues. V was clipped by 5 bases and J by 0 bases; unmatched bases: 12. The DNA of the CDR3 is TGTGCCAGCAGTCAGACAGGGCCCTTCGGCACGAACACCGGGGAGCTGTTTTTT. As protein: CASSQTGPFGTNTGELFF.

The genes are TRBV5-4 and TRBJ2-1; D is possibly TRBD1 (5 bases). Trimming left V 4 bases short and J 5 bases short, with 13 bases between. CDR1 and CDR2 (germline): SGHNT, YYREEE (reference sequence). This CDR3 spans 14 amino acids. CDR3 coding DNA: TGTGCCAGCAGCCAAGGACAAAGAGACAATGAGCAGTTCTTC. The encoded protein is CASSQGQRDNEQFF.

About this clone itself: Other DNA sequences in the same sample also yield this CDR3. The CDR3 sequence is CASSAGTGGYEQYF. The CDR3 nucleotides read TGTGCCAGCAGCGCCGGGACAGGGGGCTACGAGCAGTACTTC. V usage is TRBV9 and J usage is TRBJ2-7, with 11 bases aligning to TRBD1. Germline CDR1 SGDLS, CDR2 YYNGEE. V lost 3 bases, J lost 3 bases, and 2 bases stayed unmatched. CDR3 length: 14 amino acids.

This clone occurred a few times. The chain is built from TRBV5-1 and TRBJ2-3, with D hard to call. The CDR3 covers 14 residues. V was shortened by 0 bases and J by 4 bases, with 9 bases between the two germline ends. CDR1 and CDR2 (germline): SGHRS, YFSETQ. The CDR3: CASSLDVVADTQYF. In DNA, the CDR3 is TGCGCCAGCAGCTTGGACGTAGTGGCAGATACGCAGTATTTT.

The V gene is TRBV5-1, the J gene TRBJ2-3, with 8 nucleotides matching TRBD2. CDR1 SGHRS and CDR2 YFSETQ come from the germline V gene. Trimming cost V 4 bases and J 6 bases; bases outside gene matches: 4. This CDR3 comprises 13 residues. The CDR3 reads CASSRRGADTQYF. In DNA form, the CDR3 reads TGCGCCAGCAGCCGGCGGGGGGCTGATACGCAGTATTTT.

The chain uses TRBV7-8 and TRBJ2-3; 11 bases agree with TRBD2. The CDR3 consists of 18 residues. Germline CDR1 and CDR2: SGHVS and FQNEAQ. Trimming cost V 1 base and J 9 bases; bases outside gene matches: 15. CDR3 sequence reads: CASSLVRRGTSGAGTQYF. CDR3 coding DNA: TGTGCCAGCAGCTTAGTTAGGCGAGGGACTAGCGGTGCAGGAACGCAGTATTTT.

V gene TRBV6-5 combines with J gene TRBJ1-2; 10 positions match TRBD1. The trim removed 6 bases at V and 6 bases at J, leaving 7 bases unmatched. This CDR3 region has 14 residues. CDR1 and CDR2 from the germline V gene are MNHEY and SVGAGI. Written as DNA, the CDR3 is TGTGCCAGCAGGCCCTCGGGACAGGGGAATGGCTACACCTTC. This encodes CASRPSGQGNGYTF.

The V call is TRBV6-1, the J call TRBJ1-6; D unresolved. Trimming removed 7 bases from V and 5 bases from J, with 12 bases in between. This CDR3 comprises 14 residues. Germline-derived CDR1 and CDR2 are MNHNS and SASEGT. For the CDR3, the DNA is TGTGCCAGCAAATTTCAGATTAATAATTCACCCCTCCACTTT. Translated: CASKFQINNSPLHF.

The chain couples TRBV11-2 to TRBJ2-5; TRBD2 aligns across 8 bases. The V gene's germline CDR1 is SGHAT and CDR2 FQNNGV. The CDR3 consists of 12 residues. V shed 6 bases and J 7 bases; nucleotides not matched to a gene: 4. As DNA, the CDR3 is TGTGCCAGCAGTCCCGGGGGGGGGACCCAGTACTTC. Protein product: CASSPGGGTQYF.

This chain joins TRBV5-4 and TRBJ2-2, with D unresolved. Deletions cut 3 bases from V and 3 bases from J, with 18 bases between. Germline V gives CDR1 SGHNT, CDR2 YYREEE (reference sequence). There are 17 residues in the CDR3. The CDR3 here is CASSWRVEVVDTGELFF. The DNA of the CDR3 is TGTGCCAGCAGCTGGAGAGTAGAGGTTGTGGACACCGGGGAGCTGTTTTTT.

The chain couples TRBV9 to TRBJ2-3; TRBD2 is a possible D gene (7 bases). Trimming shortened V by 6 bases and J by 2 bases, and 13 bases separated the two germline ends. Germline V lookup: CDR1 SGDLS, CDR2 YYNGEE. The CDR3 has 14 residues. CDR3: CASTGGGVTDTQYF. CDR3 DNA sequence: TGTGCCAGCACGGGGGGCGGGGTCACAGATACGCAGTATTTT.

This sequence joins TRBV7-8 and TRBJ1-3; TRBD1 agrees at 9 bases. With V trimmed by 1 base and J by 3 bases, 7 bases remained unmatched. Germline V lookup: CDR1 SGHVS, CDR2 FQNEAQ. This CDR3 is 17 amino acids long. CDR3 in DNA: TGTGCCAGCAGCTTAGGGGCACAGGGGGCTTATGGAAACACCATATATTTT. Translating it yields CASSLGAQGAYGNTIYF.

This clone was counted between two and nine times. This rearrangement joins TRBV6-5 to TRBJ2-2; no clear D gene. CDR3 length: 15 residues. V lost 6 bases and J lost 0, with 11 bases in between. The germline CDR1 and CDR2 sequences are MNHEY and SVGAGI. CDR3 in DNA: TGTGCCAGCAGCCTGACAAAATCGAACACCGGGGAGCTGTTTTTT. It encodes CASSLTKSNTGELFF.

This clone was recorded a few times. CDR3 bases: TGTGCCAGCATCCCCAGGGGCCCTGGAAAACTGTTTTTT. Translating gives CASIPRGPGKLFF. The rearrangement links TRBV2 to TRBJ1-4; tentative D call: TRBD1 (6 bases). V lost 7 bases and J 10 bases, leaving 16 bases between the germline ends. This CDR3 contains 13 residues. The germline V gene encodes CDR1 SNHLY and CDR2 FYNNEI.

The V gene is TRBV14, the J gene TRBJ2-5; D gene unclear. V was clipped by 4 bases and J by 2 bases, with 11 bases between them. CDR1 is SGHDN and CDR2 is FVKESK in the germline V gene. The CDR3 extends over 14 amino acids. Here the CDR3 reads CASSRQAGQETQYF. CDR3 nucleotide sequence: TGTGCCAGCAGCCGTCAGGCAGGACAAGAGACCCAGTACTTC.

The chain recombines TRBV5-4 with TRBJ2-3, with a tentative D call TRBD1 (5 bases). Trimming stripped 2 bases from V and 2 bases from J, with 15 bases between. The CDR3 length is 16 residues. Germline CDR1 reads SGHNT; CDR2 reads YYREEE (reference sequence). In nucleotides, the CDR3 is TGTGCCAGCAGCTTCCCCAGGGAAAGCCCCACAGATACGCAGTATTTT. Residues: CASSFPRESPTDTQYF. The whole variable domain, remainder taken from reference TRBV5-4 and TRBJ2-3, is ETGVTQSPTHLIKTRGQQVTLRCSSQSGHNTVSWYQQALGQGPQFIFQYYREEENGRGNFPPRFSGLQFPNYSSELNVNALELDDSALYLCASSFPRESPTDTQYFGPGTRLTVL.

V is TRBV5-1 and J is TRBJ2-7; 7 bases are a match to TRBD1. Germline CDR1 SGHRS, CDR2 YFSETQ. With V trimmed by 4 bases and J by 2 bases, 6 bases remained unmatched. The CDR3 is 14 residues long. As DNA, the CDR3 is TGCGCCAGCAGCCGGACAGGTGGTGCCTACGAGCAGTACTTC. Amino acid sequence: CASSRTGGAYEQYF.

V is TRBV7-9 and J is TRBJ1-2; unclear D gene. Germline CDR1 reads SEHNR; CDR2 reads FQNEAQ (reference sequence). With 6 bases removed from V and 2 bases from J, the gap between germline ends came to 16 bases. CDR3 size: 15 residues. The CDR3 is CASSSMFVRNYGYTF. The CDR3 nucleotides are TGTGCCAGCAGTAGTATGTTCGTGAGGAACTATGGCTACACCTTC.

The V and J genes are TRBV4-2 and TRBJ2-7; 13 nucleotides agree with TRBD2. The CDR3 consists of 15 residues. Germline CDR1 is LGHNA and CDR2 is YNFKEQ. V lost 4 bases and J lost 6; bases outside the gene matches: 6. CDR3 residues: CASSLGTSGASEQYF. CDR3 sequence (DNA): TGTGCCAGCAGCCTAGGGACTAGCGGGGCCAGCGAGCAGTACTTC.

The rearrangement joins TRBV6-1 to TRBJ1-5; tentatively, D is TRBD1 (6 bases). From germline, CDR1 is MNHNS and CDR2 SASEGT. The CDR3 runs 14 residues. The V gene lost 7 bases and the J gene lost 12 bases, with 22 bases spanning the gap. CDR3 nucleotides: TGTGCCAGCAAACCCGGACAGCTGGGCAGGAGCCAGCATTTT. This sequence encodes CASKPGQLGRSQHF.